The source of this TCR beta chain is a study of early T cells in non-severe SARS-CoV-2 infection. Overall study context: Bulk RNA taken from unsorted whole blood was sequenced, leaving chains unpaired. Study results and limitations: Anti-spike CD8 responses were favored in VDJdb matching, and private and CD4 specificities were missed.

Individual cDNA molecules received unique molecular identifiers. TCRdb reprocessed the 5' RACE reads via MiXCR and lists one record per CDR3 protein. The sample lists fewer than 85,000 distinct CDR3 sequences, around 15% seen once, with 9.5% to 15% in the top ten. Turning to this clonotype: Its specificity is not known.

Input material: whole blood. The TCR sequence derives from an adult who was a healthcare worker with PCR-confirmed SARS-CoV-2 infection or an uninfected control (not recorded which).

The chain's CDR3 is CASSPSPGTSGAIGTDTQYF. Written as DNA, the CDR3 is TGTGCCAGCTCACCTTCTCCCGGGACTAGCGGGGCCATTGGGACAGATACGCAGTATTTT. J is TRBJ2-3 and V is TRBV18, with 13 bases that match TRBD2. J gave up 3 bases and V 3 bases, and 15 bases lay outside the gene matches. The germline V gene encodes CDR1 KGHSH and CDR2 LQKENI. The CDR3 covers 20 residues. Complete variable domain (other parts from reference TRBV18 and TRBJ2-3): NAGVMQNPRHLVRRRGQEARLRCSPMKGHSHVYWYRQLPEEGLKFMVYLQKENIIDESGMPKERFSAEFPKEGPSILRIQQVVRGDSAAYFCASSPSPGTSGAIGTDTQYFGPGTRLTVL.